This entry lists 12 T cell receptor beta chains sequenced from one sample in a study of T cell clones after liver transplantation. Assay: immunoSEQ multiplex PCR; the TCRdb copy retains only in-frame clones and omits some. The data show tens of thousands of clones, 60% to 80% seen once. The material sequenced was CD4+ T cells from blood, taken at the 22-month timepoint. These TCRs come from a human patient who received a liver transplant. Some T cells may be supplied by the graft donor.

Comments on this clone: Other DNA sequences in this sample translate to the same CDR3. This chain links TRBV7-2 with TRBJ2-2; D assignment may be TRBD1 or TRBD2 (6 bases each). Trimming left V 3 bases short and J 5 bases short, with 10 bases between. CDR1 is SGHTA and CDR2 is FQGNSA in the germline V gene. CDR3 length: 14 amino acids. The CDR3 coding sequence is TGTGCCAGCAGCTTGGGGGGCGGGACCGGGGAGCTGTTTTTT. Its translation: CASSLGGGTGELFF. Complete variable domain (other parts from reference TRBV7-2 and TRBJ2-2): GAGVSQSPSNKVTEKGKDVELRCDPISGHTALYWYRQSLGQGLEFLIYFQGNSAPDKSGLPSDRFSAERTGGSVSTLTIQRTQQEDSAVYLCASSLGGGTGELFFGEGSRLTVL.

The chain carries TRBV4-1 and TRBJ1-2; TRBD1 aligns across 7 bases. The length of the CDR3 is 17 residues. Germline V gene sequence: CDR1 MGHRA, CDR2 YSYEKL. J was trimmed by 0 bases and V by 6 bases; bases with no gene match: 13. The CDR3 nucleotides are TGCGCCAGCAGTCGGGACAGAGCCAAAAGAACTAACTATGGCTACACCTTC. This gives the protein CASSRDRAKRTNYGYTF.

This clone was observed once. The chain is built from TRBV7-2 and TRBJ2-1; the match to TRBD1 covers 9 bases. Germline values: CDR1 SGHTA, CDR2 FQGNSA. The CDR3 has 15 residues. The trim removed 5 bases at V and 7 bases at J, leaving 9 bases unmatched. Written as DNA, the CDR3 is TGTGCCAGCAGCCCAGGACAGGGGTCTCGGAATGAGCAGTTCTTC. It translates to CASSPGQGSRNEQFF.

The chain has TRBV19 and TRBJ1-1, with 7 positions matching TRBD1. This CDR3 spans 14 amino acids. The V gene end was trimmed by 3 bases and the J gene end by 1 base; junction bases not matched to a gene: 2. Per the germline V gene, CDR1 is LNHDA and CDR2 is SQIVND (reference sequence). The CDR3 nucleotides read TGTGCCAGTAGTATTGGGACAGCGAACACTGAAGCTTTCTTT. Its protein product is CASSIGTANTEAFF.

This chain connects TRBV7-3 to TRBJ1-1; 7 nucleotides line up with TRBD1. CDR1 is SGHTA, CDR2 FQGTGA, per germline. The junction had 6 bases not matched to a gene; V was cut back by 1 base and J by 7 bases. The CDR3 length is 14 residues. The CDR3 is CASSLSDRDDEAFF. CDR3 coding DNA: TGTGCCAGCAGCTTAAGCGACAGGGACGATGAAGCTTTCTTT.

This chain joins TRBV9 and TRBJ1-1; 10 bases map to TRBD1. V gave up 4 bases and J gave up 5 bases; unmatched junction bases: 14. CDR1 SGDLS and CDR2 YYNGEE come from the germline V gene. This CDR3 is built from 17 residues. CDR3 sequence reads: CASSRTGGFLVGTEAFF. As DNA, the CDR3 is TGTGCCAGCAGCCGGACAGGGGGTTTTTTGGTAGGAACTGAAGCTTTCTTT.

The chain is built from TRBV28 and TRBJ1-5, with no clear D. With 8 bases removed from V and 2 bases from J, the gap between germline ends came to 16 bases. Germline V gives CDR1 MDHEN, CDR2 SYDVKM. CDR3 size: 15 residues. The CDR3 coding sequence is TGTGCCAGCTCTACCGCCGGGAAGGGCAATCAGCCCCAGCATTTT. Amino acid sequence: CASSTAGKGNQPQHF.

The chain has TRBV7-2 and TRBJ2-6; D gene ambiguous. In germline, CDR1 is SGHTA, CDR2 FQGNSA. V lost 2 bases and J 4 bases, leaving 9 bases between the germline ends. The CDR3 extends over 15 amino acids. The DNA for the CDR3 is TGTGCCAGCAGCTTATATCAACCAGGGGCCAACGTCCTGACTTTC. Translated: CASSLYQPGANVLTF.

The table lists this clone with a few counts. V gene TRBV14 combines with J gene TRBJ2-4; D gene uncertain. The CDR3 is made up of 16 amino acids. V lost 1 base and J lost 0, with 10 bases in between. Germline values: CDR1 SGHDN, CDR2 FVKESK. This chain's CDR3 is CASSQVHSLAKNIQYF. The CDR3 nucleotides are TGTGCCAGCAGCCAAGTACACAGCTTAGCCAAAAACATTCAGTACTTC. The whole variable domain, filled in from reference TRBV14 and TRBJ2-4, reads EAGVTQFPSHSVIEKGQTVTLRCDPISGHDNLYWYRRVMGKEIKFLLHFVKESKQDESGMPNNRFLAERTGGTYSTLKVQPAELEDSGVYFCASSQVHSLAKNIQYFGAGTRLSVL.

The chain uses TRBV30 and TRBJ1-2; a weak D match, TRBD1 (5 bases). V gave up 4 bases and J gave up 8 bases, with 17 bases separating them. From germline, CDR1 is GTSNPN and CDR2 SVGIG (reference sequence). The CDR3 sequence is 13 residues long. The CDR3 DNA reads TGTGCCTGGACCGGGCAGGCCGGGGGGGGCTACACCTTC. Translated: CAWTGQAGGGYTF.

The chain carries TRBV5-1 and TRBJ2-7; the D gene is possibly TRBD1 (5 bases). The CDR3 contains 14 residues. V was shortened by 0 bases and J by 0 bases, with 7 bases between the two germline ends. The germline V gene has CDR1 SGHRS and CDR2 YFSETQ. DNA of the CDR3: TGCGCCAGCAGCTTGGGGGGCAGCTCCTACGAGCAGTACTTC. It codes for CASSLGGSSYEQYF.

This clone has a count of ten or more. The rearrangement links TRBV19 to TRBJ1-5; possible D gene TRBD1, 6 bases. V lost 5 bases, J lost 2 bases, and 10 bases lay in between. This CDR3 region has 14 residues. Germline V gene lookup returns CDR1 LNHDA and CDR2 SQIVND (reference sequence). CDR3 bases: TGTGCCAGTAGTGGGGGGGCGGGCAATCAGCCCCAGCATTTT. It translates to CASSGGAGNQPQHF.